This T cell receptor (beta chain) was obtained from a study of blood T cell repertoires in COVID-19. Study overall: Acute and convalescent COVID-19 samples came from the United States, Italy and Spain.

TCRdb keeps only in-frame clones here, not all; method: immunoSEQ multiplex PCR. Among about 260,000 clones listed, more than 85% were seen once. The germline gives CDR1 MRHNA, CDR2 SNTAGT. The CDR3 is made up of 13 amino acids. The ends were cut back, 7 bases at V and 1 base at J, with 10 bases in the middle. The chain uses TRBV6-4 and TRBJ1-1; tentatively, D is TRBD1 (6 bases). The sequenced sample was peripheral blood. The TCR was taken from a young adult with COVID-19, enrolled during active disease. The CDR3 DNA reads TGTGCCAGCAAGGCAGGGGCGAACACTGAAGCTTTCTTT. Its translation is CASKAGANTEAFF.